This T cell receptor (beta chain) appears in the sequencing data of a study of cytomegalovirus exposure and HLA in healthy donors. The primer mix had 60 Vbeta and 13 Jbeta primers. TCRdb's copy holds only in-frame clones and misses some; the assay was immunoSEQ multiplex PCR. This sample has roughly 180,000 clones; under 85% occur once, and the top ten carry roughly 5.2%. V gave up 7 bases and J gave up 10 bases; unmatched junction bases: 4. The V gene's germline CDR1 is MGHDK and CDR2 SYGVNS. This CDR3 region has 12 residues. The source material was PBMCs. V usage is TRBV25-1 and J usage is TRBJ1-6, with TRBD1 matching over 7 bases. This sequence originates from a man between 18 and 35 years old in good health and CMV-seronegative. The CDR3 protein is CASNYRGSPLHF. The CDR3 DNA is TGTGCCAGCAATTACAGGGGCTCACCCCTCCACTTT.